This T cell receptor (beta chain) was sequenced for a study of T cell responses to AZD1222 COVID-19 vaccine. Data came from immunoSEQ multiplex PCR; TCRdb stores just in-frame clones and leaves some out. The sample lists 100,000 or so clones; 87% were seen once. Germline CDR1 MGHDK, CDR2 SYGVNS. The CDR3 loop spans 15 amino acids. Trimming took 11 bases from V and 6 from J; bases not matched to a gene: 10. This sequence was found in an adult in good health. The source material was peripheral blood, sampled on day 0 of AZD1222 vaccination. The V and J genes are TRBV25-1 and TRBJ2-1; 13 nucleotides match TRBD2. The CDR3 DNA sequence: TGTGCCTCCATCAGGGGACTAGCGGGATCCAATGAGCAGTTCTTC. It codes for CASIRGLAGSNEQFF.